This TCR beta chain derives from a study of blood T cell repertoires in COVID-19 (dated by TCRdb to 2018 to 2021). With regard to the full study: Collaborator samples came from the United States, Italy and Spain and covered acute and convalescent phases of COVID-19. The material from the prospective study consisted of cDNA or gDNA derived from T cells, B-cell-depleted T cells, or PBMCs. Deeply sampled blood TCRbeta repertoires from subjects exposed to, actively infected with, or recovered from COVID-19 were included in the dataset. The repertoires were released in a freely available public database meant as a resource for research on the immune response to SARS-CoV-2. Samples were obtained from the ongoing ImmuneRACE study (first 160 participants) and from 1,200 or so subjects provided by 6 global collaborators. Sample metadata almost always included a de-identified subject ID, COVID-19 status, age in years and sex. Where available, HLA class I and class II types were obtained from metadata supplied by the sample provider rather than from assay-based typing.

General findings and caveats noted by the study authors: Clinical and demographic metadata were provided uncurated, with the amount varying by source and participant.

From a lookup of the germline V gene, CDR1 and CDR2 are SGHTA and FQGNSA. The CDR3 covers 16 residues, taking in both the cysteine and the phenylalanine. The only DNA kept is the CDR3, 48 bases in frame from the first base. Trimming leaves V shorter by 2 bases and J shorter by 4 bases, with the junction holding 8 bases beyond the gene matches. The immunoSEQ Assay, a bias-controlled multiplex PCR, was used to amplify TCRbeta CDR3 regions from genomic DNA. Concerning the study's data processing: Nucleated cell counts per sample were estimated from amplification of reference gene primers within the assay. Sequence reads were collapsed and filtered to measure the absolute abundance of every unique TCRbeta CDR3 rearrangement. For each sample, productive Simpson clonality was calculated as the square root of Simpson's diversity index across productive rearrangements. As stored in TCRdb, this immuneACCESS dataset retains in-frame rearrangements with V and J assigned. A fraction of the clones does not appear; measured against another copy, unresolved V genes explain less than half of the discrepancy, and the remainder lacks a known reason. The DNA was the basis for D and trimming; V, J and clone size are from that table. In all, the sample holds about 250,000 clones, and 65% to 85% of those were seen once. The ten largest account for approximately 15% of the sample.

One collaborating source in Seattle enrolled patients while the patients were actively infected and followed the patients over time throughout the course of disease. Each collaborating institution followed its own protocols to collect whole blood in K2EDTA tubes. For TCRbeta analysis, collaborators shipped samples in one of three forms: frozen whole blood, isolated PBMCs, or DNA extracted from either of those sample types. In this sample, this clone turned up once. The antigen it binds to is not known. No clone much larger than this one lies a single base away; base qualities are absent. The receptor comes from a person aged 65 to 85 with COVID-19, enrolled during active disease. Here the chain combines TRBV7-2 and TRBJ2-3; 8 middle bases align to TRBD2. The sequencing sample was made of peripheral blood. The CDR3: CASSLTLAVGADTQYF. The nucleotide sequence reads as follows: TGTGCCAGCAGCTTAACACTAGCGGTGGGTGCAGATACGCAGTATTTT. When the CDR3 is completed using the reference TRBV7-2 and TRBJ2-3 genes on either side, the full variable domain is GAGVSQSPSNKVTEKGKDVELRCDPISGHTALYWYRQSLGQGLEFLIYFQGNSAPDKSGLPSDRFSAERTGGSVSTLTIQRTQQEDSAVYLCASSLTLAVGADTQYFGPGTRLTVL.